The 17 T cell receptor beta chains presented below share a single source sample, sequenced in a study of CD8+CD57+ T cells in acquired aplastic anemia. Patients picked for sequencing had shown CD8+CD57+ cell expansion detected by flow cytometry. Genomic DNA acted as the template from which TCR beta VDJ combination and CDR3 sequence profiling were carried out. TCRdb reanalysed the reads using MiXCR and keeps one entry per CDR3 protein. The sample includes about 150,000 distinct CDR3 sequences, roughly 48% of them seen just once. The sequenced sample consisted of sorted CD4+, CD8+, or CD8+CD57+ T cells (not recorded which) from PBMCs. The receptors were gathered from a human donor with aplastic anemia.

This clonotype appeared many times. The gene calls are TRBV5-1 and TRBJ2-2; perhaps TRBD2 as D (6 bases). There are 14 residues in the CDR3. The V gene's germline CDR1 is SGHRS and CDR2 YFSETQ. V shed 6 bases and J shed 1 base, with 10 bases lying between them. The CDR3 sequence: CASKASVNTGELFF. The CDR3 coding sequence is TGCGCCAGCAAGGCTAGCGTGAACACCGGGGAGCTGTTTTTT.

This clonotype was seen more than once but under ten times. A much larger clone differs from this one at a single base, so this may be a read error. The chain is built from TRBV20-1 and TRBJ2-3, with 11 bases fitting TRBD2. The CDR3 is 17 residues long. V shed 8 bases and J 8 bases; nucleotides not matched to a gene: 21. Germline V lookup: CDR1 DFQATT, CDR2 SNEGSKA (reference sequence). CDR3 bases: TGCAGTACCAAAAGACTAGCGGGAACTAGGGGGGCAGGTACGCAGTATTTT. Its protein is CSTKRLAGTRGAGTQYF.

The count of this clonotype is one. This sequence joins TRBV4-3 and TRBJ1-4; unclear D gene. Germline V gives CDR1 LGHNA, CDR2 YSLEER. Between the trimmed V and J ends, which lost 0 bases and 0 bases, there was a span of 14 bases. This CDR3 region has 18 residues. The CDR3 spells CASSQDRIVYATNEKLFF. CDR3 nucleotides: TGCGCCAGCAGCCAAGATCGGATAGTCTATGCAACTAATGAAAAACTGTTTTTT.

This clonotype has a count of ten or more. V is TRBV5-1 and J is TRBJ1-1; tentative D call: TRBD1 (6 bases). The V gene's germline CDR1 is SGHRS and CDR2 YFSETQ. Trimming removed 1 base from V and 5 bases from J, with 12 bases in between. The CDR3 spans 14 residues. The CDR3 region is CASSLWGARTEAFF. The CDR3 DNA reads TGCGCCAGCAGCTTGTGGGGGGCGCGGACTGAAGCTTTCTTT.

This clonotype appeared many times. This rearrangement joins TRBV13 to TRBJ2-7; 7 bases align to TRBD2. Unmatched junction bases numbered 7, after V lost 5 bases and J lost 3 bases. The CDR3 sequence is 14 residues long. Germline loops: CDR1 PRHDT, CDR2 FYEKMQ (reference sequence). CDR3: CASSLWGGGYEQYF. The CDR3 DNA follows: TGTGCCAGCAGCCTATGGGGGGGGGGCTACGAGCAGTACTTC.

As concerns this clonotype: The junction and the germline gene differ at one end; a read error may be behind it. The V call is TRBV24-1, the J call TRBJ1-1; D not resolved. The V gene's germline CDR1 is KGHDR and CDR2 SFDVKD. This CDR3 comprises 14 residues. The CDR3 sequence: CATIVTPMNTEALF. The CDR3 DNA reads as TGTGCCACCATAGTGACACCCATGAACACTGAAGCTTTATTT.

This clonotype has a count of ten or more. V is TRBV6-1 and J is TRBJ2-5, with D possibly TRBD2 on 6 matching bases. There are 14 residues in the CDR3. Between the trimmed V and J ends, which lost 5 bases and 1 base, there was a span of 11 bases. The germline CDR1 and CDR2 sequences are MNHNS and SASEGT. Written as DNA, the CDR3 is TGTGCCAGCAGTCTGGGGGGAATCCAAGAGACCCAGTACTTC. It encodes CASSLGGIQETQYF.

The V gene is TRBV20-1, the J gene TRBJ1-2, with 9 nucleotides matching TRBD1. Germline values: CDR1 DFQATT, CDR2 SNEGSKA (reference sequence). Trimming at V came to 8 bases and at J to 3 bases, leaving 22 bases not matched to a gene. The CDR3 runs 18 residues. Here the CDR3 DNA reads TGCAGTACCGAGGTTCCCGCCTTACGGGACAGGGCGGACTATGGCTACACCTTC. The encoded protein is CSTEVPALRDRADYGYTF.

This clonotype was observed a few times. V usage is TRBV30 and J usage is TRBJ1-2, with D uncertain. Germline-derived CDR1 and CDR2 are GTSNPN and SVGIG (reference sequence). The V end lost 0 bases, the J end lost 6 bases, and 17 bases lay between the germline ends. CDR3 length: 15 amino acids. The CDR3 DNA reads as TGTGCCTGGAGTGTAATGGCGGGAGTCGACCATGGCTACACCTTC. Protein sequence: CAWSVMAGVDHGYTF.

The table lists this clonotype with many counts. V and J are TRBV5-1 and TRBJ1-2; weak D call: TRBD1 (6 bases). The CDR3 contains 14 residues. Germline CDR1 and CDR2: SGHRS and YFSETQ. V gave up 4 bases and J gave up 4 bases, with 14 bases separating them. The CDR3 region has the DNA TGCGCCAGCAGCACCGGGGGCGTCGGCTATGGCTACACCTTC. Protein: CASSTGGVGYGYTF.

This clonotype was observed once. The chain combines TRBV7-2 with TRBJ1-5; D not resolved. In germline, CDR1 is SGHTA, CDR2 FQGNSA. V dropped 1 base and J dropped 0 bases, with 7 bases sitting between them. The CDR3 runs to 15 residues. The CDR3 nucleotides are TGTGCCAGCAGCTTAGTCCCGGATAGCAATCAGCCCCAGCATTTT. This codes for CASSLVPDSNQPQHF.

The chain uses TRBV24-1 and TRBJ2-1, with 8 bases aligning to TRBD1. Germline-derived CDR1 and CDR2 are KGHDR and SFDVKD. V trimming: 2 bases; J trimming: 6 bases; junction bases outside the gene matches: 8. This CDR3 contains 16 residues. This CDR3 is CATSDSGTGSANEQFF. CDR3 in DNA: TGTGCCACCAGTGATTCCGGGACAGGTAGTGCCAATGAGCAGTTCTTC.

This clonotype was seen ten or more times. V and J are TRBV30 and TRBJ1-2; a weak D match, TRBD1 (5 bases). This CDR3 comprises 13 residues. Trimming removed 3 bases from V and 2 bases from J, with 10 bases in between. Germline values: CDR1 GTSNPN, CDR2 SVGIG (reference sequence). CDR3 loop: CAWSPGENYGYTF. As DNA, the CDR3 is TGTGCCTGGAGCCCGGGGGAGAACTATGGCTACACCTTC.

This clonotype was detected ten times or more. This chain links TRBV15 with TRBJ2-1; maybe TRBD2 (6 bases). The germline gives CDR1 LNHNV, CDR2 YYDKDF (reference sequence). The CDR3 runs to 14 residues. The ends were cut back, 5 bases at V and 6 bases at J, with 14 bases in the middle. CDR3: CATSSIRGSNEQFF. Written as DNA, the CDR3 is TGTGCCACCAGCTCGATTCGGGGGAGCAATGAGCAGTTCTTC.

This clonotype appeared many times. This chain connects TRBV14 to TRBJ2-7, with D possibly matching TRBD1 (6 bases). Trimming took 6 bases from V and 3 from J, leaving 9 bases between them. In germline, CDR1 is SGHDN, CDR2 FVKESK. The CDR3 runs 12 residues. The CDR3 DNA reads TGTGCCAGCAGTGAACAGGGCTACGAGCAGTACTTC. Residues: CASSEQGYEQYF. The full variable domain, in which reference TRBV14 and TRBJ2-7 provide the parts outside the CDR3, is EAGVTQFPSHSVIEKGQTVTLRCDPISGHDNLYWYRRVMGKEIKFLLHFVKESKQDESGMPNNRFLAERTGGTYSTLKVQPAELEDSGVYFCASSEQGYEQYFGPGTRLTVT.

The chain combines TRBV5-4 with TRBJ1-6; D is unclear. The CDR3 consists of 15 residues. With 2 bases removed from V and 9 bases from J, the gap between germline ends came to 15 bases. CDR1 is SGHNT and CDR2 is YYREEE in the germline V gene (reference sequence). The chain's CDR3 is CASSLEQPGGSPLHF. DNA of the CDR3: TGTGCCAGCAGCTTAGAGCAACCCGGAGGTTCACCCCTCCACTTT.

On this clonotype itself: This could be a read error, since a much larger clone is one nucleotide away. Here the CDR3 omits its conserved ending phenylalanine or tryptophan, so a read error is the likely source. The chain combines TRBV4-3 with TRBJ2-1; D not resolved. The CDR3 has 14 amino acids. Trimming shortened V by 3 bases and J by 6 bases, and 12 bases separated the two germline ends. Per germline, CDR1 LGHNA and CDR2 YSLEER. The CDR3 region is CASSQGGRANEQFL. The CDR3 DNA sequence: TGCGCCAGCAGCCAGGGCGGAAGGGCCAATGAGCAGTTCCTC.